Listed here are 7 T cell receptor beta chains from one sample, sequenced in a study of PD-L1 blockade in urothelial cancer. Sequencing used immunoSEQ multiplex PCR; TCRdb keeps in-frame clones, though not all of them. The data contain about 57,000 clones, more than 70% of them singletons. This specimen was PBMCs, taken around atezolizumab (anti-PD-L1) treatment. These receptors all come from a middle-aged man with urothelial cancer.

This clone has only a few counts. The rearrangement links TRBV12-5 to TRBJ1-1; TRBD1 aligns across 10 bases. The CDR3 is made up of 14 amino acids. Germline V gene sequence: CDR1 LGHNT, CDR2 FRNRAP. J lost 5 bases, V lost 6 bases, and 6 bases had no gene match. The DNA of the CDR3 is TGTGCTAGTGGCCCGGGACAGGGGAGGACTGAAGCTTTCTTT. Protein sequence: CASGPGQGRTEAFF.

J is TRBJ2-7 and V is TRBV10-2; unclear D gene. V was clipped by 0 bases and J by 6 bases, with 9 bases between them. The germline gives CDR1 WSHSY, CDR2 SAAADI. This CDR3 has 13 amino acids. CDR3 residues: CASSESSRTEQYF. The CDR3 DNA sequence: TGCGCCAGCAGTGAGTCGAGCCGTACCGAGCAGTACTTC.

The gene calls are TRBV6-6 and TRBJ1-1, with D possibly being TRBD1 (5 bases). The CDR3 is 14 amino acids. V shed 0 bases and J shed 4 bases, with 9 bases lying between them. CDR1 MNHNY and CDR2 SVGAGI come from the germline V gene (reference sequence). The DNA of the CDR3 is TGTGCCAGCAGTTACTCGGGGGGACGCACTGAAGCTTTCTTT. This translates into CASSYSGGRTEAFF.

The rearrangement joins TRBV5-3 to TRBJ2-5, with D possibly TRBD2 on 7 matching bases. TRBV5-3 carries the ORF label, with uncertain function. Deletions cut 0 bases from V and 9 bases from J, with 15 bases between. The CDR3 loop spans 14 amino acids. Here the CDR3 DNA reads TGTGCCAGAAGCTTGGCCGGGGGGCTCCCTTCCCAGTACTTC. Translation: CARSLAGGLPSQYF.

The rearrangement joins TRBV14 to TRBJ2-1; TRBD2 matches 7 bases. The CDR3 runs 16 residues. The J segment lost 0 bases and the V segment lost 4 bases, leaving 6 bases of the junction unmatched. The germline V gene encodes CDR1 SGHDN and CDR2 FVKESK. CDR3 sequence: CASSPPRESSYNEQFF. Written as DNA, the CDR3 is TGTGCCAGCAGCCCACCGCGGGAGAGCTCCTACAATGAGCAGTTCTTC.

The V and J genes are TRBV2 and TRBJ2-1; D is unclear. The CDR3 has 11 residues. V was trimmed by 4 bases and J by 10 bases, leaving 8 bases between them. CDR1 SNHLY and CDR2 FYNNEI come from the germline V gene. CDR3 amino acids: CASSVPREQFF. The CDR3 region has the DNA TGTGCCAGCAGTGTACCTAGAGAGCAGTTCTTC.

This chain links TRBV6-1 with TRBJ2-7; 11 nucleotides line up with TRBD2. The germline CDR1 and CDR2 sequences are MNHNS and SASEGT. This CDR3 region has 16 residues. With V trimmed by 4 bases and J by 2 bases, 7 bases remained unmatched. The CDR3 loop is CASSVRLAGTTYEQYF. The CDR3 DNA follows: TGTGCCAGCAGTGTAAGACTAGCGGGAACTACCTACGAGCAGTACTTC.